This T cell receptor (beta chain) was observed in a study of T cells in Graves' hyperthyroidism and ophthalmopathy. RNA transcripts gave rise to amplified TCR beta CDR3 regions. RT-PCR in the first round (using the HTBI primer set) targeted the TCR CDR3. TCRdb reprocessed the multiplex PCR reads via MiXCR and lists one record per CDR3 protein. The repertoire has approximately 360,000 distinct CDR3 sequences, 25% of them found once; the top ten carry around four fifths. In this sample, this clonotype turned up many times. CDR1 is SNHLY, CDR2 FYNNEI, per germline. This CDR3 is built from 12 residues. Trimming removed 6 bases from V and 2 bases from J, with 8 bases in between.

Sequenced sample: blood. V gene TRBV2 combines with J gene TRBJ2-7; D may match TRBD1 or TRBD2 (5 bases each). The receptor comes from a man aged 50-59 years with Graves' hyperthyroidism. DNA for the CDR3: TGTGCCAGCAGGGGACCCACCTACGAGCAGTACTTC. It is translated as CASRGPTYEQYF.